The rows below give T cell receptor beta chains drawn from one sample of a study of T cell responses to AZD1222 COVID-19 vaccine. Repertoires were generated with immunoSEQ multiplex PCR, while TCRdb's copy carries only in-frame clones and drops some. The sample holds approximately 130,000 clones, about nine tenths seen once. The source material was peripheral blood, sampled on day 0 of AZD1222 vaccination. Receptors were obtained from an adult in good health. Each CDR3 is given with its conserved first and last residue. A D gene is named only where the DNA matches it firmly. Clone size is given for some rows only: seen once, a few or many times, or a class if the clone is expanded.

d_gene	len	abundance	v_gene	j_gene	CDR3nt	CDR3aa
.	16	.	TRBV5-1	TRBJ2-4	TGCGCCAGCAGCCCCTTACAGGGTGGAGCCAAAAACATTCAGTACTTC	CASSPLQGGAKNIQYF
TRBD1	16	.	TRBV6-4	TRBJ1-5	TGTGCCAGCAGGGAGGACAGGGAAAGGACTAATCAGCCCCAGCATTTT	CASREDRERTNQPQHF
TRBD1	15	.	TRBV7-6	TRBJ2-3	TGTGCCAGCACCGTCTCTACAGGGGGGACAGATACGCAGTATTTT	CASTVSTGGTDTQYF
.	13	.	TRBV14	TRBJ1-2	TGTGCCAGCAGCCAAGTCCCCGCGTATGGCTACACCTTC	CASSQVPAYGYTF
TRBD1	16	.	TRBV28	TRBJ1-1	TGTGCCAGCAGTTTACCCCCCGCAGGGGGGTTCACTGAAGCTTTCTTT	CASSLPPAGGFTEAFF
TRBD1	14	once	TRBV27	TRBJ1-3	TGTGCCAGCAGGCAGACAGGGTCTGGAAACACCATATATTTT	CASRQTGSGNTIYF
TRBD2	13	.	TRBV28	TRBJ2-7	TGTGCCAGCATCGGGACTAGCAGCGTCGAGCAGTACTTC	CASIGTSSVEQYF
TRBD1	17	.	TRBV28	TRBJ2-3	TGTGCCAGCAGTTCCCAGGACAGGACCATAAGCACAGATACGCAGTATTTT	CASSSQDRTISTDTQYF
.	15	.	TRBV6-5	TRBJ2-7	TGTGCCAGCAGACGGGGGACGGCAACGACCTACGAGCAGTACTTC	CASRRGTATTYEQYF
TRBD1	16	.	TRBV10-3	TRBJ2-2	TGTGCCATCAGAGGGACAGGGGGAGGGAACACCGGGGAGCTGTTTTTT	CAIRGTGGGNTGELFF
TRBD2	15	.	TRBV19	TRBJ2-5	TGTGCCAGTAGTATAACGGGACTAGCGGAAGAGACCCAGTACTTC	CASSITGLAEETQYF
.	14	.	TRBV27	TRBJ2-5	TGTGCCAGCAGTTTGGGGTTCGGGCGAGAGACCCAGTACTTC	CASSLGFGRETQYF
.	15	.	TRBV7-2	TRBJ1-6	TGTGCCAGCAGCTCAGAGCGCGTGAGGGATTCACCCCTCCACTTT	CASSSERVRDSPLHF
.	14	.	TRBV19	TRBJ1-5	TGTGCCAGTAGTATTTCCCGGGACATTCAGCCCCAGCATTTT	CASSISRDIQPQHF
.	15	.	TRBV6-5	TRBJ1-3	TGTGCCAGCAGCCGGAAGGCAGGGACCGGAAACACCATATATTTT	CASSRKAGTGNTIYF
.	13	.	TRBV11-2	TRBJ2-1	TGTGCCAGCATACAGGGATCATACAATGAGCAGTTCTTC	CASIQGSYNEQFF
.	15	few	TRBV5-1	TRBJ2-7	TGCGCCAGCAGCTTGGACGGGGGCAAAACCTACGAGCAGTACTTC	CASSLDGGKTYEQYF
.	11	once	TRBV12-3/TRBV12-4	TRBJ2-5	TGTGCCAGCAGGCTACAAGAGACCCAGTACTTC	CASRLQETQYF
.	14	.	TRBV5-1	TRBJ2-1	TGCGCCAGCAGCTTGGCGGGAGCGATAAATGAGCAGTTCTTC	CASSLAGAINEQFF
.	16	few	TRBV19	TRBJ2-5	TGTGCCAGTAGTAGGACAACGGACTCGTACCAAGAGACCCAGTACTTC	CASSRTTDSYQETQYF
TRBD1	15	once	TRBV24-1	TRBJ1-2	TGTGCCACCAGTGATCCGGGACAGGGCTTCTATGGCTACACCTTC	CATSDPGQGFYGYTF
.	16	.	TRBV18	TRBJ1-1	TGTGCCAGCTCTCCTGGACACCATCGAAAACCCGTCGAAGCTTTCTTT	CASSPGHHRKPVEAFF